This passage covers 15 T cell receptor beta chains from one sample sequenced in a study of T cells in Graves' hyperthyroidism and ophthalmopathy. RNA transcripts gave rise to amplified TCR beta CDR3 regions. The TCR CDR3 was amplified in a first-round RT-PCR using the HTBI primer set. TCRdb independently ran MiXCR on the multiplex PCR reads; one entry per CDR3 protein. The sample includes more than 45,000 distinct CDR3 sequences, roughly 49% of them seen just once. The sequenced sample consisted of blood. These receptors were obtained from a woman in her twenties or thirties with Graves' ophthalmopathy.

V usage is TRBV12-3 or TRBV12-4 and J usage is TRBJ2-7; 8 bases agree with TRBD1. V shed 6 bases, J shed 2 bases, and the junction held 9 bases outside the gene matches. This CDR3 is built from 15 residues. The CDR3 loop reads CASRGGQEATYEQYF. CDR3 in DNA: TGTGCCAGCAGGGGGGGACAGGAGGCGACCTACGAGCAGTACTTC.

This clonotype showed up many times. The CDR3 here is CASSLVRGTGGAETQYF. CDR3 sequence (DNA): TGTGCCAGCAGCTTGGTTAGAGGGACAGGGGGCGCAGAGACCCAGTACTTC. J is TRBJ2-5 and V is TRBV5-8; 12 nucleotides align to TRBD1. The V gene end was trimmed by 0 bases and the J gene end by 4 bases; junction bases not matched to a gene: 7. The CDR3 covers 17 residues. Germline CDR1 and CDR2: SGHTS and YDEGEE.

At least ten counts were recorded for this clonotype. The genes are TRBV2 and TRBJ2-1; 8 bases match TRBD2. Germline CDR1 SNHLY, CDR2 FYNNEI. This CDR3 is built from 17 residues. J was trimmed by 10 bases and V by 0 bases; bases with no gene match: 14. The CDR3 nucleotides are TGTGCCAGCAGTGAAGCTTATAGCGGGACCCAGGCATACGAGCAGTTCTTC. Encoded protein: CASSEAYSGTQAYEQFF.

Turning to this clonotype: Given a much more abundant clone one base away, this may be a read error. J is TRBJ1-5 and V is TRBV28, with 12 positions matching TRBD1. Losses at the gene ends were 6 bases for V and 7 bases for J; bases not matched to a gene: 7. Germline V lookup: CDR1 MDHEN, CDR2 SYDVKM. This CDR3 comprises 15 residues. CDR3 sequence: CASSEGQGASQPQHF. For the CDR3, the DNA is TGTGCCAGCAGCGAGGGACAGGGGGCAAGCCAGCCCCAGCATTTT.

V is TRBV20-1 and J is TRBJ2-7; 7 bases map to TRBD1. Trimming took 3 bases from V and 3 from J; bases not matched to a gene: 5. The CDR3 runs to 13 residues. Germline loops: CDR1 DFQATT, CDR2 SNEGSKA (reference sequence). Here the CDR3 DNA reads TGCAGTGCTAGCGGACAGGTCGTCTACGAGCAGTACTTC. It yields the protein CSASGQVVYEQYF.

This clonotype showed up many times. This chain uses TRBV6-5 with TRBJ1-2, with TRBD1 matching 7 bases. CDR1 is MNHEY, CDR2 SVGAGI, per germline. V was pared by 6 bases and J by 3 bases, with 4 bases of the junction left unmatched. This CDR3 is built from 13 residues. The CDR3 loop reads CASSMGQYYGYTF. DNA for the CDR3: TGTGCCAGCAGCATGGGACAGTACTATGGCTACACCTTC.

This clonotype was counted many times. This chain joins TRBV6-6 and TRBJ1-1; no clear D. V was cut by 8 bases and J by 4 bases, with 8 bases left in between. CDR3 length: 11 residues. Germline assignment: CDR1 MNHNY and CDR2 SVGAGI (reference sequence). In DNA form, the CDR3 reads TGTGCCAGCGGGGAGGGCACTGAAGCTTTCTTT. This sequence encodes CASGEGTEAFF.

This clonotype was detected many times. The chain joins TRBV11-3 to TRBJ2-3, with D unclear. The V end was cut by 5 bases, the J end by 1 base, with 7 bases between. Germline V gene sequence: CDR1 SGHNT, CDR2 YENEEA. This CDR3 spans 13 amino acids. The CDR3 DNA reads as TGTGCCAGCAGCGTCTCGGGCACAGATACGCAGTATTTT. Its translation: CASSVSGTDTQYF.

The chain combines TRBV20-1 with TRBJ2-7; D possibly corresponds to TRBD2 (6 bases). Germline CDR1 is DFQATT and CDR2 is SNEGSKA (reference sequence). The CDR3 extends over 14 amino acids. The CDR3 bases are TGCAGCGGTATCGCGGGACCCAGCTCCTACGAGCAGTACTTC. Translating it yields CSGIAGPSSYEQYF.

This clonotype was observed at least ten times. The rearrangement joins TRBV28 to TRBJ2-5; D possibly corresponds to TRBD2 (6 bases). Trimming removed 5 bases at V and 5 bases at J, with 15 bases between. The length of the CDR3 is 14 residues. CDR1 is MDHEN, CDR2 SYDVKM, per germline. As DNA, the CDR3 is TGTGCCAGCAGTACCCCGGGAGAGCTGGAGACCCAGTACTTC. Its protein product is CASSTPGELETQYF.

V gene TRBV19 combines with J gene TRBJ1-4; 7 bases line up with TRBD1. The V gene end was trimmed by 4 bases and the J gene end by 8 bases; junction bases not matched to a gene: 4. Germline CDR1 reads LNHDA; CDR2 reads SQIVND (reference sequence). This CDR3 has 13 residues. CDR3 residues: CASSTTGTEKLFF. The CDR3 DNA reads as TGTGCCAGTAGTACGACAGGGACGGAAAAACTGTTTTTT.

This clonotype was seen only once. CDR3 sequence: CASSKQTGVQYF. CDR3 DNA: TGTGCCAGCAGCAAACAGACTGGTGTGCAGTACTTC. This chain connects TRBV9 to TRBJ2-7; no clear D. Between the trimmed V and J ends, which lost 4 bases and 9 bases, there was a span of 14 bases. Germline loops: CDR1 SGDLS, CDR2 YYNGEE. This CDR3 has 12 residues.

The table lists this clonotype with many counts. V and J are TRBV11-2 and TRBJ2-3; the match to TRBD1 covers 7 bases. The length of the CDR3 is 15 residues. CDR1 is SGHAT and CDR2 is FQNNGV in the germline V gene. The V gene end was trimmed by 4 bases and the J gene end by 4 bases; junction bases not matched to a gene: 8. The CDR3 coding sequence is TGTGCCAGCAGCTACCGGGACAGAATACCAGATACGCAGTATTTT. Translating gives CASSYRDRIPDTQYF.

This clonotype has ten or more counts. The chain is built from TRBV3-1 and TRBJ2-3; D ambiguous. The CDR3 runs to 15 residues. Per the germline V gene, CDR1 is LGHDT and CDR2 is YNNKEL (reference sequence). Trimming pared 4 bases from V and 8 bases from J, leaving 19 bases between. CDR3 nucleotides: TGTGCCAGCAGCCTAGGGCGTAGTACCCTGGCTACGCAGTATTTT. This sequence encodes CASSLGRSTLATQYF.

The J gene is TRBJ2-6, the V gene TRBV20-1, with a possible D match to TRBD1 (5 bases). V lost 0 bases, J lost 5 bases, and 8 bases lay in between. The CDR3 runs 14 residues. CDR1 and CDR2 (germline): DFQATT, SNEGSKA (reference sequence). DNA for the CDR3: TGCAGTGCTAGAGATCAGGGTTGGGCCAACGTCCTGACTTTC. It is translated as CSARDQGWANVLTF.